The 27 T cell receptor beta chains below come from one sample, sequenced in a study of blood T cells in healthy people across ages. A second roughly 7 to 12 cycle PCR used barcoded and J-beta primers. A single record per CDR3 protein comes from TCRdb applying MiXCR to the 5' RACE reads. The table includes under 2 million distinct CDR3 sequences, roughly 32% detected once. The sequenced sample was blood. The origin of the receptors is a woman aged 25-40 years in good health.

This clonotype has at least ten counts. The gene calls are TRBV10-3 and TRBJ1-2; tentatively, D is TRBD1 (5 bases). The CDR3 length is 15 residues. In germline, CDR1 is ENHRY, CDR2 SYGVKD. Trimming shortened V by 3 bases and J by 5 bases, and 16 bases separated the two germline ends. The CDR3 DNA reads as TGTGCCATCAGTGATACAAGGGGCATTCGATATGGCTACACCTTC. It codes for CAISDTRGIRYGYTF.

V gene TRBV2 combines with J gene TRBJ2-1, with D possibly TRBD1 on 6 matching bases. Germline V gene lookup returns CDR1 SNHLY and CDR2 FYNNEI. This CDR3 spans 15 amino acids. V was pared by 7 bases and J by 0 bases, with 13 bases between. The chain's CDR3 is CASKDSLSSYNEQFF. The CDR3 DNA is TGTGCCAGCAAGGACAGTTTAAGCTCCTACAATGAGCAGTTCTTC.

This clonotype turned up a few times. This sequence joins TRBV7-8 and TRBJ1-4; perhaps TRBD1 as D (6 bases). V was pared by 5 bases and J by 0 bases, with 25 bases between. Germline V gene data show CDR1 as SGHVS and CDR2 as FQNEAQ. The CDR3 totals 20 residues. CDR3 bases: TGTGCCAGCAGCCCGGATACCCCGGGGGGCGCAGGTCCAACTAATGAAAAACTGTTTTTT. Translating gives CASSPDTPGGAGPTNEKLFF. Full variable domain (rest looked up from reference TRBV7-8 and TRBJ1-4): GAGVSQSPRYKVAKRGQDVALRCDPISGHVSLFWYQQALGQGPEFLTYFQNEAQLDKSGLPSDRFFAERPEGSVSTLKIQRTQQEDSAVYLCASSPDTPGGAGPTNEKLFFGSGTQLSVL.

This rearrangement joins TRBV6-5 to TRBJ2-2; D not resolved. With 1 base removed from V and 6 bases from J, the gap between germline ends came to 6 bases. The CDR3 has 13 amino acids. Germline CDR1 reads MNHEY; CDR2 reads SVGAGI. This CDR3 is CASSYFGSGELFF. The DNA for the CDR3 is TGTGCCAGCAGTTACTTCGGGTCCGGGGAGCTGTTTTTT.

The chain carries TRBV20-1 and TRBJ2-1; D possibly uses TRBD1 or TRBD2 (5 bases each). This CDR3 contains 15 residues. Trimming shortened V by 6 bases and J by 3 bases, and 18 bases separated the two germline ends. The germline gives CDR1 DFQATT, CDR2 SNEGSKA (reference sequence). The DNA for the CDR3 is TGCAGTGCCCAACCCGGGACCGTCAACTACAATGAGCAGTTCTTC. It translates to CSAQPGTVNYNEQFF.

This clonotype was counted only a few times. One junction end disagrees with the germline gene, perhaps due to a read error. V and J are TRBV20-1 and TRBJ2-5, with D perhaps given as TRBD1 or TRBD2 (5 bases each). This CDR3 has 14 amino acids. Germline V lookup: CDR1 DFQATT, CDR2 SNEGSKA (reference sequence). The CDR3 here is CGAIFGQHGGTQYF. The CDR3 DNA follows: TGCGGTGCTATATTCGGGCAGCATGGGGGGACCCAGTACTTC.

The CDR3 reads CASSYTGSQETQYF. In DNA, the CDR3 is TGTGCCAGCAGCTACACAGGTTCCCAAGAGACCCAGTACTTC. The chain links TRBV7-9 to TRBJ2-5; tentative D call: TRBD1 (5 bases). The CDR3 sequence is 14 residues long. The V end was cut by 4 bases, the J end by 1 base, with 10 bases between. Looked up from germline, CDR1 is SEHNR and CDR2 is FQNEAQ (reference sequence).

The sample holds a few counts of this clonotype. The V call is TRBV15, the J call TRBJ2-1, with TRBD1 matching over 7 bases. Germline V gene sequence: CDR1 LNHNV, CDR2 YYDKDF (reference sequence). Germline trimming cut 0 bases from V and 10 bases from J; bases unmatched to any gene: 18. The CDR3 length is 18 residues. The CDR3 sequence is CATSRDPLTGPIESEQFF. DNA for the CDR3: TGTGCCACCAGCAGAGATCCGTTGACAGGGCCTATCGAAAGCGAGCAGTTCTTC.

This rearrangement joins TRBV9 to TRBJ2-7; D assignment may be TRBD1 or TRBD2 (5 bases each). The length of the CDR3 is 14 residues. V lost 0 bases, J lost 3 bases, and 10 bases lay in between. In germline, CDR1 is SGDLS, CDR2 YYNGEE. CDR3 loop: CASSVEGRSYEQYF. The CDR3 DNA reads TGTGCCAGCAGCGTAGAGGGACGGAGCTACGAGCAGTACTTC.

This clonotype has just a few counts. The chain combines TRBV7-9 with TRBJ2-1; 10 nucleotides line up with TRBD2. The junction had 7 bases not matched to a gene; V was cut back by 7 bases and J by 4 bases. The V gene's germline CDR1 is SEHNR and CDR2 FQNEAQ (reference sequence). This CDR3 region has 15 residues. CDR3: CASTGRLAGYNEQFF. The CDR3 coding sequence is TGTGCCAGCACCGGTAGACTAGCGGGTTACAATGAGCAGTTCTTC.

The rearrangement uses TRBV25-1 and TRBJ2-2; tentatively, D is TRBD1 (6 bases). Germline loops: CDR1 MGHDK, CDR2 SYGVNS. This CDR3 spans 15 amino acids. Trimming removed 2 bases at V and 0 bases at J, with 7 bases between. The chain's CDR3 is CASSEGGANTGELFF. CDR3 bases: TGTGCCAGCAGTGAAGGGGGCGCGAACACCGGGGAGCTGTTTTTT.

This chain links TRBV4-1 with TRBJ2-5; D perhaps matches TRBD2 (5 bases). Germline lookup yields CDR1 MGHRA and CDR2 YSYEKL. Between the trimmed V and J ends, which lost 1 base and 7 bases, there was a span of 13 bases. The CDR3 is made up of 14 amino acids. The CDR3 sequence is CASSQVGLLGTQYF. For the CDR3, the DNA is TGCGCCAGCAGCCAAGTCGGACTTTTAGGGACCCAGTACTTC.

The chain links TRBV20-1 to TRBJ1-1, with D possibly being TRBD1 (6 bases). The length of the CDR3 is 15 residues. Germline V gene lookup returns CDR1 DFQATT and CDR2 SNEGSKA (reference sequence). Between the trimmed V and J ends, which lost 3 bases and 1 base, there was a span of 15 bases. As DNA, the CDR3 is TGCAGTGCTAGCATGACAGGTTCGGGGAACACTGAAGCTTTCTTT. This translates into CSASMTGSGNTEAFF.

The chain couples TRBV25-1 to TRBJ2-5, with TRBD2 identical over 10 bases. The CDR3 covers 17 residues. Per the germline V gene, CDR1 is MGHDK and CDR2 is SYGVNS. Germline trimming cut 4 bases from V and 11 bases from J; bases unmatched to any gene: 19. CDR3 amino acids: CASSASLGLAAYGEQYF. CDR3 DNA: TGTGCCAGCAGTGCTTCTCTAGGACTAGCGGCCTACGGTGAGCAGTACTTC.

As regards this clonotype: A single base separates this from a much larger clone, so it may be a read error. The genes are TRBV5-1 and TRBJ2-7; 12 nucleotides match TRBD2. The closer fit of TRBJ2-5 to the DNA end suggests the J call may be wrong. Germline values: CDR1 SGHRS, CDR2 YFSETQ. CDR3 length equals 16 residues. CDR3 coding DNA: TGCACCAGCAGCCCCGGCGGACTAGCGGGGTGGGAGACCCAGTACTTC. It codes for CTSSPGGLAGWETQYF.

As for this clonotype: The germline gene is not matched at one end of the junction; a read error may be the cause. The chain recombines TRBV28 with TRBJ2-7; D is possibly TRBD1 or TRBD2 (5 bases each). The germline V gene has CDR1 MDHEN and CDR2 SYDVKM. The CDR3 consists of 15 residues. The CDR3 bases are TGTGCCAGTAGTTCGCCCGGGACGTCCACCTACGAGCAGTACTTC. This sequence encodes CASSSPGTSTYEQYF.

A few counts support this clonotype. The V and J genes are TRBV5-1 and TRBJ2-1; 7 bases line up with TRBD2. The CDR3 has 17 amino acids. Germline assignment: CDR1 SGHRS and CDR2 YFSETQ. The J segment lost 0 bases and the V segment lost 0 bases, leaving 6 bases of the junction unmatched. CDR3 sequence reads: CASSLGDYRYSYNEQFF. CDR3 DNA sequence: TGCGCCAGCAGCTTGGGGGACTACCGATACTCCTACAATGAGCAGTTCTTC.

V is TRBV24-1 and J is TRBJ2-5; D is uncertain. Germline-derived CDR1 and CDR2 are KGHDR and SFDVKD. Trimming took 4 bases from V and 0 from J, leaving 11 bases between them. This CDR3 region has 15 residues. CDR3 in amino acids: CATSDGRTYQETQYF. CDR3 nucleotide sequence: TGTGCCACCAGTGACGGCAGAACGTACCAAGAGACCCAGTACTTC.

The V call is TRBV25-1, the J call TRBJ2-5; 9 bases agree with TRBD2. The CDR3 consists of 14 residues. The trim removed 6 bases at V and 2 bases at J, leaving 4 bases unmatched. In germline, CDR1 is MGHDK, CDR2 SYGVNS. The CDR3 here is CASRGLATQETQYF. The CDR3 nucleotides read TGTGCCAGCAGGGGACTAGCTACTCAAGAGACCCAGTACTTC.

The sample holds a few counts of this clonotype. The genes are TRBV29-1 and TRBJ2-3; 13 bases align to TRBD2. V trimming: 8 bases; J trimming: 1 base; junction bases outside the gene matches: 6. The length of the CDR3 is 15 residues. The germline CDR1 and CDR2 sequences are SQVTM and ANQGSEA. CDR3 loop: CSITLAGGGTDTQYF. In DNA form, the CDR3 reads TGCAGCATTACACTAGCGGGAGGGGGCACAGATACGCAGTATTTT.

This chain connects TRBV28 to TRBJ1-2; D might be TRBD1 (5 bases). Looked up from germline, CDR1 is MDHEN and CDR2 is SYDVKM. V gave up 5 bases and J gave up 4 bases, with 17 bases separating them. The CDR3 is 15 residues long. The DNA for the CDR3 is TGTGCCAGCAGTCCCCTTGACAGTTCCCTCTATGGCTACACCTTC. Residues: CASSPLDSSLYGYTF.

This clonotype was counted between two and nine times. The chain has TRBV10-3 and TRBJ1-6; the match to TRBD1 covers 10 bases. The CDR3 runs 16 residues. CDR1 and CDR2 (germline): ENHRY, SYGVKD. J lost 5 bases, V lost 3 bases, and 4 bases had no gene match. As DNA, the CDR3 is TGTGCCATCAGTGACCCGGACAGGGGGAATAATTCACCCCTCCACTTT. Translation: CAISDPDRGNNSPLHF.

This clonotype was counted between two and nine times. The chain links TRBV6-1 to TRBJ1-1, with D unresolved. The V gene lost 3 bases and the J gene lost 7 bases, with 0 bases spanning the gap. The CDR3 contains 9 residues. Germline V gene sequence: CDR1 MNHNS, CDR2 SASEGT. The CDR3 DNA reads TGTGCCAGCAGTGATGAAGCTTTCTTT. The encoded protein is CASSDEAFF.

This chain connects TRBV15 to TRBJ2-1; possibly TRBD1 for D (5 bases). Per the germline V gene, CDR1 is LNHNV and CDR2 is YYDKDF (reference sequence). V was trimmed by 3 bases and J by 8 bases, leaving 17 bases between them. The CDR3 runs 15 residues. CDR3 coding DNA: TGTGCCACCAGCAGCCTATCCGGGCAGGGTGATGAGCAGTTCTTC. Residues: CATSSLSGQGDEQFF. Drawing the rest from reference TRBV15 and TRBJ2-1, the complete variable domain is DAMVIQNPRYQVTQFGKPVTLSCSQTLNHNVMYWYQQKSSQAPKLLFHYYDKDFNNEADTPDNFQSRRPNTSFCFLDIRSPGLGDTAMYLCATSSLSGQGDEQFFGPGTRLTVL.

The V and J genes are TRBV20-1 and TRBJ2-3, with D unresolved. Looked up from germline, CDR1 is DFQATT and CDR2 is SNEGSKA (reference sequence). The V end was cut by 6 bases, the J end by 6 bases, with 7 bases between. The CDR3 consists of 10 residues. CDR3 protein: CSAFGDTQYF. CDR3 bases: TGCAGTGCGTTCGGGGATACGCAGTATTTT.

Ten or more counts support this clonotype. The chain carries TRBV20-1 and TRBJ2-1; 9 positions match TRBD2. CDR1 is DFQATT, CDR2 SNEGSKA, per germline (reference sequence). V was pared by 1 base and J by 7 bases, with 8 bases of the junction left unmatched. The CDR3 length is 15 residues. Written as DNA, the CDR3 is TGCAGTGCTAGAGTTTTAGGGACTAGCATTAATGAGCAGTTCTTC. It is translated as CSARVLGTSINEQFF.

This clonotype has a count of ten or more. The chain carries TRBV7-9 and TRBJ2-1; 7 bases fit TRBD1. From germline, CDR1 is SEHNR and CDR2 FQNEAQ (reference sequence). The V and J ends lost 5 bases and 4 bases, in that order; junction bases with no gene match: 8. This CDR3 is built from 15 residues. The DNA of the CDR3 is TGTGCCAGCAGCCCACCCGGGACAGATTACAATGAGCAGTTCTTC. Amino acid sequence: CASSPPGTDYNEQFF.